This TCR beta chain derives from a study of blood T cell repertoires in COVID-19. Overall study: Nucleic acid was either cDNA or gDNA, and it came from T cells, B-cell-depleted T cells, or PBMCs.

Clones were read by immunoSEQ multiplex PCR, and TCRdb kept only the in-frame ones, dropping some. Among under 200,000 clones, 83% were seen once, and the ten largest hold roughly 1.9%. The CDR3 consists of 15 residues. Germline values: CDR1 LNHDA, CDR2 SQIVND (reference sequence). Trimming at V came to 3 bases and at J to 7 bases, leaving 8 bases not matched to a gene. This TCR was recovered from a woman of 80 years or more with acute or convalescent COVID-19. V and J are TRBV19 and TRBJ2-5, with 10 nucleotides matching TRBD2. The specimen was peripheral blood. The CDR3 sequence is CASSISSGGEMTQYF. The CDR3 DNA is TGTGCCAGTAGTATTTCTAGCGGGGGCGAGATGACCCAGTACTTC.